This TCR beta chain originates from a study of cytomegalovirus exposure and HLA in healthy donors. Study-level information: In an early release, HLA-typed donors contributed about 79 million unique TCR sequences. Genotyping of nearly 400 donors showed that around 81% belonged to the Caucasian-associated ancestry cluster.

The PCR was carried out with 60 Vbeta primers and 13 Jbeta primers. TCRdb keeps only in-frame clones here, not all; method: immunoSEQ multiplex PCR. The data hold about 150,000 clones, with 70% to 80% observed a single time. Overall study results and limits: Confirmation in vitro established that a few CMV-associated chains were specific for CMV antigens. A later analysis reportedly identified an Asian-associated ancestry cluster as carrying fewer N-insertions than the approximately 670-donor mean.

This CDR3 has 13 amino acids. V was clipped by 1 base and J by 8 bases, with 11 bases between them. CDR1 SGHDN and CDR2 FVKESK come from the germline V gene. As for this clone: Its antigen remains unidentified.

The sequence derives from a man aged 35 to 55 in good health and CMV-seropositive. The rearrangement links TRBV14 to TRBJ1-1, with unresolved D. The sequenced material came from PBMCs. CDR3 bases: TGTGCCAGCAGCCAAGGGCTCATAACAGAAGCTTTCTTT. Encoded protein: CASSQGLITEAFF.